The rows below give T cell receptor beta chains drawn from one sample of a study of blood T cell repertoires in COVID-19. TCRdb keeps only in-frame clones here, not all; method: immunoSEQ multiplex PCR. The table records approximately 270,000 clones, about 91% of them present only once. The sample was peripheral blood. The source of these receptors is an elderly man with acute or convalescent COVID-19. Both conserved end residues are part of each CDR3. A D gene is named only where the DNA matches it firmly. Clone size is given for some rows only: seen once, a few or many times, or a class if the clone is expanded.

J,size,D,length,V,CDR3,DNA
TRBJ2-3,once,TRBD2,18,TRBV4-1,CASSQALHSGGVTDTQYF,TGCGCCAGCAGCCAAGCCCTTCATAGCGGGGGAGTTACAGATACGCAGTATTTT
TRBJ2-3,NA,TRBD1,14,TRBV19,CASALDRSADTQYF,TGTGCCAGCGCTTTGGACAGGTCCGCAGATACGCAGTATTTT
TRBJ1-2,NA,NA,12,TRBV25-1,CASSAVNYGYTF,TGTGCCAGCAGTGCGGTTAACTATGGCTACACCTTC
TRBJ2-3,NA,NA,13,TRBV3-1/TRBV3-2,CASSQDLTATQYF,TGTGCCAGCAGCCAAGATTTAACAGCTACGCAGTATTTT
TRBJ2-1,NA,NA,15,TRBV6-5,CASRGSGFSYNEQFF,TGTGCCAGCAGAGGTTCAGGGTTTTCCTACAATGAGCAGTTCTTC
TRBJ2-5,NA,TRBD1,14,TRBV18,CASSPVGQGETQYF,TGTGCCAGCTCACCAGTCGGACAGGGAGAGACCCAGTACTTC
TRBJ2-3,few,NA,14,TRBV2,CASSLGADTDTQYF,TGTGCCAGCAGTTTGGGGGCGGACACAGATACGCAGTATTTT
TRBJ2-1,once,TRBD2,14,TRBV27,CASSLPGGFGEQFF,TGTGCCAGCAGTTTGCCGGGGGGATTCGGTGAGCAGTTCTTC
TRBJ2-7,NA,NA,15,TRBV10-3,CAISESGPVPYEQYF,TGTGCCATCAGTGAGTCTGGCCCAGTGCCTTACGAGCAGTACTTC
TRBJ2-2,NA,TRBD2,15,TRBV7-3,CASSQGLAGTGELFF,TGTGCCAGCAGCCAGGGACTAGCGGGCACCGGGGAGCTGTTTTTT
TRBJ1-5,NA,TRBD1,16,TRBV5-8,CASSFMAGGFDQPQHF,TGTGCCAGCAGCTTTATGGCAGGGGGGTTTGATCAGCCCCAGCATTTT
TRBJ2-3,NA,NA,15,TRBV11-3,CASSPRLRDTDTQYF,TGTGCCAGCAGCCCGCGCTTGCGGGACACAGATACGCAGTATTTT
TRBJ1-6,NA,TRBD1,15,TRBV19,CASRLPGQGNSPLHF,TGTGCCAGTAGACTACCGGGACAGGGAAATTCACCCCTCCACTTT
TRBJ2-1,once,TRBD2,16,TRBV19,CASSIAWGGEYNEQFF,TGTGCCAGTAGTATAGCTTGGGGGGGGGAATACAATGAGCAGTTCTTC
TRBJ2-7,NA,NA,17,TRBV18,CASSPTAAGWGSYEQYF,TGTGCCAGCTCACCAACGGCAGCGGGCTGGGGCTCCTACGAGCAGTACTTC
TRBJ2-3,NA,NA,14,TRBV7-2,CASRLGGGADTQYF,TGTGCCAGCAGGTTGGGGGGGGGCGCAGATACGCAGTATTTT
TRBJ1-4,NA,NA,14,TRBV2,CASRRQATNEKLFF,TGTGCCAGCAGGAGACAGGCAACTAATGAAAAACTGTTTTTT
TRBJ1-1,NA,TRBD1,14,TRBV10-3,CATRTGLMNTEAFF,TGTGCCACTCGGACAGGGCTCATGAACACTGAAGCTTTCTTT
TRBJ2-3,few,NA,15,TRBV7-2,CASSYQAGGTDTQYF,TGTGCCAGCAGCTACCAAGCAGGTGGCACAGATACGCAGTATTTT
TRBJ2-2,NA,NA,15,TRBV21-1,CASPHGQGNTGELFF,TGTGCCAGCCCCCATGGACAGGGGAACACCGGGGAGCTGTTTTTT
TRBJ1-2,NA,TRBD1,14,TRBV6-5,CASSYDRVNNGYTF,TGTGCCAGCAGCTACGACAGGGTGAATAATGGCTACACCTTC
TRBJ2-7,NA,NA,14,TRBV9,CASSVGGTENEQYF,TGTGCCAGCAGCGTAGGAGGGACTGAAAACGAGCAGTACTTC
TRBJ2-7,NA,TRBD2,15,TRBV19,CASSTGLARTYEQYF,TGTGCCAGTAGTACTGGACTAGCCCGCACCTACGAGCAGTACTTC
TRBJ2-3,once,NA,14,TRBV5-1,CASSRGDSGDTQYF,TGCGCCAGCAGCCGCGGGGACAGTGGCGATACGCAGTATTTT
TRBJ1-4,NA,NA,14,TRBV6-5,CASRNGGTNEKLFF,TGTGCCAGCAGAAACGGGGGTACTAATGAAAAACTGTTTTTT
TRBJ1-1,few,NA,13,TRBV4-2,CASSQTMNTEAFF,TGTGCCAGCAGCCAAACTATGAACACTGAAGCTTTCTTT
TRBJ1-6,once,NA,14,TRBV3-1/TRBV3-2,CASRRVGDNSPLHF,TGTGCCAGCAGGCGTGTCGGGGATAATTCACCCCTCCACTTT
TRBJ1-5,NA,NA,15,TRBV7-8,CASSSLGRADQPQHF,TGTGCCAGCAGCTCACTAGGGAGGGCGGATCAGCCCCAGCATTTT
TRBJ2-6,once,TRBD2,20,TRBV29-1,CSVAGLAGGPLTSGANVLTF,TGCAGCGTTGCCGGACTAGCGGGAGGACCCTTAACCTCTGGGGCCAACGTCCTGACTTTC
TRBJ1-5,NA,TRBD1,16,TRBV19,CASSIASTGANQPQHF,TGTGCCAGTAGTATAGCCTCGACAGGGGCCAATCAGCCCCAGCATTTT
TRBJ2-1,NA,TRBD1,14,TRBV6-4,CASSATQTGNEQFF,TGTGCCAGCAGTGCCACCCAGACAGGGAATGAGCAGTTCTTC
TRBJ2-2,NA,NA,16,TRBV10-3,CAISESGSRALRELFF,TGTGCCATCAGTGAGTCCGGAAGCAGGGCTCTCAGGGAGCTGTTTTTT
TRBJ2-4,NA,TRBD2,15,TRBV18,CASSPTSGRMNIQYF,TGTGCCAGCTCACCGACTAGCGGGAGAATGAACATTCAGTACTTC
TRBJ1-5,once,TRBD1,18,TRBV6-9,CASRGGGDRDTSNQPQHF,TGTGCCAGCAGGGGGGGCGGGGACAGGGATACTAGCAATCAGCCCCAGCATTTT
TRBJ2-7,NA,TRBD1,14,TRBV11-1,CASSLGDRFYEQYF,TGTGCCAGCAGCTTGGGGGACAGGTTCTACGAGCAGTACTTC
TRBJ2-5,NA,TRBD1,16,TRBV7-2,CASSPWTGALQETQYF,TGTGCCAGCAGCCCCTGGACAGGGGCTCTTCAAGAGACCCAGTACTTC
TRBJ2-5,NA,NA,12,TRBV6-2/TRBV6-3,CASSRQSRTQYF,TGTGCCAGCAGTAGACAGTCCAGAACCCAGTACTTC
TRBJ2-5,NA,TRBD2,16,TRBV3-1/TRBV3-2,CASNTRSGGDQETQYF,TGTGCCAGCAACACAAGGAGCGGGGGGGATCAAGAGACCCAGTACTTC
TRBJ2-7,few,TRBD2,16,TRBV5-1,CASSRDKASGRYEQYF,TGCGCCAGCAGCCGCGATAAGGCTAGCGGGAGATACGAGCAGTACTTC
TRBJ2-7,NA,NA,14,TRBV5-1,CASSPLDRAYEQYF,TGCGCCAGCAGCCCGCTCGACAGAGCATACGAGCAGTACTTC
TRBJ2-7,once,TRBD1,14,TRBV12-5,CASGPRTGGYEQYF,TGTGCTAGTGGTCCTAGGACAGGGGGCTACGAGCAGTACTTC
TRBJ2-7,NA,TRBD1,13,TRBV27,CASSTNRGLEQYF,TGTGCCAGCAGTACCAACAGGGGGCTCGAGCAGTACTTC
TRBJ1-5,NA,TRBD1,15,TRBV5-8,CASSSPGQRNQPQHF,TGTGCCAGCAGCTCACCGGGACAGAGAAATCAGCCCCAGCATTTT
TRBJ1-2,NA,TRBD1,14,TRBV19,CASSISGTGDGYTF,TGTGCCAGTAGTATCTCCGGGACAGGGGATGGCTACACCTTC
TRBJ1-5,NA,NA,15,TRBV9,CASSSDGGAYQPQHF,TGTGCCAGCAGCTCCGACGGGGGAGCCTATCAGCCCCAGCATTTT
TRBJ2-1,NA,NA,15,TRBV4-1,CASSQEENSYNEQFF,TGCGCCAGCAGCCAAGAAGAGAACAGCTACAATGAGCAGTTCTTC
TRBJ1-5,once,NA,16,TRBV5-5,CASSSQGGLSNQPQHF,TGTGCCAGCAGCTCGCAGGGAGGTCTTAGCAATCAGCCCCAGCATTTT
TRBJ2-3,NA,TRBD2,16,TRBV5-1,CASSPPSGRVGDTQYF,TGCGCCAGCAGCCCTCCTAGCGGGAGGGTTGGAGATACGCAGTATTTT
TRBJ2-2,NA,TRBD1,16,TRBV5-5,CASSWGTDSNTGELFF,TGTGCCAGCAGCTGGGGGACAGACTCTAACACCGGGGAGCTGTTTTTT
TRBJ1-4,NA,NA,17,TRBV28,CASSLSQGRGFNEKLFF,TGTGCCAGCAGTTTGTCACAGGGTCGAGGTTTTAATGAAAAACTGTTTTTT
TRBJ1-5,NA,TRBD1,14,TRBV18,CASSLRDRDQPQHF,TGTGCCAGCTCACTCCGGGACAGAGATCAGCCCCAGCATTTT
TRBJ2-1,NA,TRBD2,15,TRBV19,CASSQSSGSYNEQFF,TGTGCCAGTAGTCAGTCTAGCGGCTCCTACAATGAGCAGTTCTTC
TRBJ2-2,NA,TRBD1,16,TRBV19,CASSIEGQGFTGELFF,TGTGCCAGTAGTATAGAGGGACAGGGATTTACCGGGGAGCTGTTTTTT
TRBJ2-3,once,TRBD2,16,TRBV7-9,CASSSLGVAGSDTQYF,TGTGCCAGCAGCTCCCTTGGGGTAGCGGGATCAGATACGCAGTATTTT
TRBJ1-5,NA,NA,12,TRBV12-3/TRBV12-4,CASSLLNQPQHF,TGTGCCAGCAGTTTACTGAATCAGCCCCAGCATTTT